Listed below are T cell receptor beta chains from one sample, sequenced in a study of somatic mutations in cytotoxic T cells in rheumatoid arthritis. Sequenced by immunoSEQ multiplex PCR; TCRdb stores in-frame clones only, minus some. The sample includes tens of thousands of clones, about 83% of them seen just once. The sequencing input was CD8+ T cells sorted from blood. Receptors were obtained from an adult with rheumatoid arthritis. Both conserved end residues are part of each CDR3. The order of the fields is V gene, clone size, D gene, J gene, CDR3 protein, CDR3 DNA. D genes are given only for firm matches. Clone size, where shown, is once, few, many, or a class for clones that have expanded.

v_gene: TRBV7-9; abundance: -; d_gene: TRBD2; j_gene: TRBJ2-1; CDR3aa: CAWGAGGPYYNEQFF; CDR3nt: TGTGCCTGGGGGGCGGGAGGGCCATACTACAATGAGCAGTTCTTC
v_gene: TRBV27; abundance: -; d_gene: -; j_gene: TRBJ2-1; CDR3aa: CASSQGGFGTYNEQFF; CDR3nt: TGTGCCAGCAGTCAGGGGGGGTTCGGGACCTACAATGAGCAGTTCTTC
v_gene: TRBV7-2; abundance: -; d_gene: -; j_gene: TRBJ2-1; CDR3aa: CASSLVPQSSYNEQFF; CDR3nt: TGTGCCAGCAGCTTAGTCCCCCAATCCTCCTACAATGAGCAGTTCTTC
v_gene: TRBV5-5; abundance: -; d_gene: TRBD1; j_gene: TRBJ2-7; CDR3aa: CASSFRGGHEQYF; CDR3nt: TGTGCCAGCAGCTTTCGAGGGGGCCACGAGCAGTACTTC
v_gene: TRBV12-5; abundance: few; d_gene: -; j_gene: TRBJ2-2; CDR3aa: CASGPGRELNTGELFF; CDR3nt: TGTGCTAGTGGTCCGGGCCGAGAACTGAACACCGGGGAGCTGTTTTTT
v_gene: TRBV5-1; abundance: few; d_gene: -; j_gene: TRBJ1-2; CDR3aa: CASSPYRERDGYTF; CDR3nt: TGCGCCAGCAGCCCGTACAGGGAACGGGATGGCTACACCTTC
v_gene: TRBV14; abundance: -; d_gene: -; j_gene: TRBJ2-7; CDR3aa: CASSQDLGSSYEQYF; CDR3nt: TGTGCCAGCAGCCAAGATTTGGGGTCGTCCTACGAGCAGTACTTC
v_gene: TRBV13; abundance: -; d_gene: -; j_gene: TRBJ2-7; CDR3aa: CASSLGGVYEQYF; CDR3nt: TGTGCCAGCAGCTTAGGCGGGGTCTACGAGCAGTACTTC
v_gene: TRBV7-3; abundance: -; d_gene: -; j_gene: TRBJ1-1; CDR3aa: CASSQRRGGKAFF; CDR3nt: TGTGCCAGCAGCCAAAGACGTGGTGGTAAAGCTTTCTTT
v_gene: TRBV7-2; abundance: -; d_gene: -; j_gene: TRBJ2-3; CDR3aa: CASSQLNTQYF; CDR3nt: TGTGCCAGCAGCCAATTAAATACGCAGTATTTT
v_gene: TRBV5-5; abundance: -; d_gene: -; j_gene: TRBJ1-5; CDR3aa: CASSPTRRNQPQHF; CDR3nt: TGTGCCAGCAGCCCAACGCGGCGGAATCAGCCCCAGCATTTT
v_gene: TRBV6-1; abundance: -; d_gene: -; j_gene: TRBJ2-7; CDR3aa: CASSDADEQYF; CDR3nt: TGTGCCAGCAGTGATGCGGACGAGCAGTACTTC
v_gene: TRBV14; abundance: -; d_gene: -; j_gene: TRBJ1-1; CDR3aa: CASSSGQNTEAFF; CDR3nt: TGTGCCAGCAGCTCGGGACAGAACACTGAAGCTTTCTTT
v_gene: TRBV21-1; abundance: -; d_gene: -; j_gene: TRBJ2-7; CDR3aa: CASSKNETYEQYF; CDR3nt: TGTGCCAGCAGCAAAAATGAAACCTACGAGCAGTACTTC
v_gene: TRBV4-2; abundance: -; d_gene: -; j_gene: TRBJ1-6; CDR3aa: CASSQAKADDSPLHF; CDR3nt: TGTGCCAGCAGCCAAGCGAAGGCAGATGATTCACCCCTCCACTTT
v_gene: TRBV7-9; abundance: once; d_gene: -; j_gene: TRBJ1-4; CDR3aa: CASSLGPNEKLFF; CDR3nt: TGTGCCAGCAGCTTAGGGCCTAATGAAAAACTGTTTTTT
v_gene: TRBV5-1; abundance: -; d_gene: TRBD1; j_gene: TRBJ1-1; CDR3aa: CASSPGQGNTEAFF; CDR3nt: TGCGCCAGCAGCCCAGGACAGGGGAACACTGAAGCTTTCTTT
v_gene: TRBV6-4; abundance: once; d_gene: -; j_gene: TRBJ1-2; CDR3aa: CASSVQGSYGYTF; CDR3nt: TGTGCCAGCAGTGTCCAGGGGTCCTATGGCTACACCTTC
v_gene: TRBV7-9; abundance: -; d_gene: -; j_gene: TRBJ1-2; CDR3aa: CASSLHGAGGYTF; CDR3nt: TGTGCCAGCAGCTTACATGGGGCGGGCGGCTACACCTTC
v_gene: TRBV5-4; abundance: -; d_gene: -; j_gene: TRBJ2-7; CDR3aa: CASSPGDSYEQYF; CDR3nt: TGTGCCAGCTCCCCCGGGGACTCCTACGAGCAGTACTTC
v_gene: TRBV4-1; abundance: -; d_gene: -; j_gene: TRBJ1-1; CDR3aa: CASSQDPGRAFF; CDR3nt: TGCGCCAGCAGCCAAGATCCCGGCAGAGCTTTCTTT
v_gene: TRBV5-4; abundance: -; d_gene: TRBD1; j_gene: TRBJ1-6; CDR3aa: CASSPDRASPLHF; CDR3nt: TGTGCCAGCAGCCCGGACAGGGCCTCACCCCTCCACTTT
v_gene: TRBV30; abundance: once; d_gene: -; j_gene: TRBJ2-7; CDR3aa: CAWDEGLGTYEQYF; CDR3nt: TGTGCCTGGGATGAGGGACTGGGAACCTACGAGCAGTACTTC
v_gene: TRBV4-1; abundance: -; d_gene: TRBD2; j_gene: TRBJ2-7; CDR3aa: CASSHGTSGNYEQYF; CDR3nt: TGCGCCAGCAGCCACGGGACTAGCGGGAATTACGAGCAGTACTTC
v_gene: TRBV7-2; abundance: -; d_gene: -; j_gene: TRBJ2-5; CDR3aa: CASSPELFETQYF; CDR3nt: TGTGCCAGCAGCCCAGAGCTGTTCGAGACCCAGTACTTC
v_gene: TRBV7-7; abundance: -; d_gene: TRBD1; j_gene: TRBJ1-1; CDR3aa: CASSLEGTGENTEAFF; CDR3nt: TGTGCTAGCAGCTTAGAAGGGACAGGGGAGAACACTGAAGCTTTCTTT
v_gene: TRBV7-9; abundance: -; d_gene: TRBD2; j_gene: TRBJ2-5; CDR3aa: CASSLSGDFQETQYF; CDR3nt: TGTGCCAGCAGCTTGAGCGGGGACTTCCAAGAGACCCAGTACTTC
v_gene: TRBV6-1; abundance: -; d_gene: TRBD1; j_gene: TRBJ1-5; CDR3aa: CASRDRDRSNQPQHF; CDR3nt: TGTGCCAGCAGAGACAGGGACCGTAGCAATCAGCCCCAGCATTTT
v_gene: TRBV6-5; abundance: -; d_gene: -; j_gene: TRBJ2-1; CDR3aa: CASSYSGLSYNEQFF; CDR3nt: TGTGCCAGCAGTTACTCGGGGCTCTCCTACAATGAGCAGTTCTTC
v_gene: TRBV19; abundance: -; d_gene: -; j_gene: TRBJ1-5; CDR3aa: CASSPGQGYNQPQHF; CDR3nt: TGTGCCAGTAGTCCCGGGCAGGGCTACAATCAGCCCCAGCATTTT
v_gene: TRBV27; abundance: medium-sized; d_gene: TRBD2; j_gene: TRBJ2-7; CDR3aa: CASSLLAGGDEQYF; CDR3nt: TGTGCCAGCAGTTTACTAGCGGGAGGAGACGAGCAGTACTTC
v_gene: TRBV28; abundance: -; d_gene: TRBD1; j_gene: TRBJ1-5; CDR3aa: CASDDRERVYSNQPQHF; CDR3nt: TGTGCCAGCGACGACAGGGAGAGGGTCTATAGCAATCAGCCCCAGCATTTT
v_gene: TRBV19; abundance: -; d_gene: -; j_gene: TRBJ1-1; CDR3aa: CASSIPSFRRAEAFF; CDR3nt: TGTGCCAGTAGTATACCCTCCTTCCGGAGGGCTGAAGCTTTCTTT
v_gene: TRBV5-8; abundance: -; d_gene: -; j_gene: TRBJ2-3; CDR3aa: CASSLAEYLTDTQYF; CDR3nt: TGTGCCAGCAGCTTGGCCGAGTACTTGACAGATACGCAGTATTTT
v_gene: TRBV7-8; abundance: -; d_gene: -; j_gene: TRBJ1-5; CDR3aa: CASSLGGGGPNQPQHF; CDR3nt: TGTGCCAGCAGCCTTGGTGGGGGGGGTCCCAATCAGCCCCAGCATTTT
v_gene: TRBV7-9; abundance: -; d_gene: -; j_gene: TRBJ1-1; CDR3aa: CASSLADSGNTEAFF; CDR3nt: TGTGCCAGCAGCTTAGCGGACAGCGGGAACACTGAAGCTTTCTTT
v_gene: TRBV4-1; abundance: -; d_gene: TRBD1; j_gene: TRBJ2-7; CDR3aa: CASSQGSLGTGYYEQYF; CDR3nt: TGCGCCAGCAGCCAAGGAAGCCTTGGGACAGGGTACTACGAGCAGTACTTC
v_gene: TRBV9; abundance: -; d_gene: TRBD2; j_gene: TRBJ2-7; CDR3aa: CASSVGLAGGVEQYF; CDR3nt: TGTGCCAGCAGCGTGGGACTAGCGGGAGGGGTCGAGCAGTACTTC
v_gene: TRBV2; abundance: few; d_gene: -; j_gene: TRBJ1-1; CDR3aa: CASSPWQDREAFF; CDR3nt: TGTGCCAGCAGCCCTTGGCAGGACCGTGAAGCTTTCTTT
v_gene: TRBV2; abundance: -; d_gene: TRBD1; j_gene: TRBJ1-1; CDR3aa: CASREDRGPMGEAFF; CDR3nt: TGTGCCAGCAGGGAAGACAGGGGCCCTATGGGTGAAGCTTTCTTT
v_gene: TRBV11-2; abundance: -; d_gene: -; j_gene: TRBJ2-7; CDR3aa: CASSFAGYEQYF; CDR3nt: TGTGCCAGCAGCTTTGCAGGGTACGAGCAGTACTTC
v_gene: TRBV7-9; abundance: -; d_gene: -; j_gene: TRBJ1-1; CDR3aa: CASSLETGGRTEAFF; CDR3nt: TGTGCCAGCAGCTTAGAGACGGGAGGTCGCACTGAAGCTTTCTTT
v_gene: TRBV7-9; abundance: -; d_gene: TRBD1; j_gene: TRBJ2-7; CDR3aa: CASSSSGTGEQYF; CDR3nt: TGTGCCAGCAGCTCATCCGGGACAGGAGAGCAGTACTTC
v_gene: TRBV21-1; abundance: -; d_gene: -; j_gene: TRBJ1-1; CDR3aa: CASSKGAGTVPNTEAFF; CDR3nt: TGTGCCAGCAGCAAAGGGGCCGGTACAGTGCCGAACACTGAAGCTTTCTTT
v_gene: TRBV6-1; abundance: -; d_gene: -; j_gene: TRBJ2-5; CDR3aa: CASSEALYRSPLRETQYF; CDR3nt: TGTGCCAGCAGTGAAGCATTATACAGGAGCCCGCTCCGAGAGACCCAGTACTTC
v_gene: TRBV13; abundance: -; d_gene: -; j_gene: TRBJ1-1; CDR3aa: CASSLVIYESGDEAEAFF; CDR3nt: TGTGCCAGCAGCTTAGTAATTTACGAGTCAGGGGATGAAGCTGAAGCTTTCTTT
v_gene: TRBV29-1; abundance: -; d_gene: TRBD2; j_gene: TRBJ2-1; CDR3aa: CSVLGGAGGNDNEQFF; CDR3nt: TGCAGCGTGCTGGGGGGTGCGGGAGGTAATGACAATGAGCAGTTCTTC
v_gene: TRBV7-6; abundance: few; d_gene: -; j_gene: TRBJ2-7; CDR3aa: CASSRTAAGDEQYF; CDR3nt: TGTGCCAGCAGCCGAACGGCGGCAGGCGACGAGCAGTACTTC